Listed here are 17 T cell receptor beta chains from one sample, sequenced in a study of blood T cell repertoires in COVID-19. Sequenced by immunoSEQ multiplex PCR; TCRdb stores in-frame clones only, minus some. The sample lists about 400,000 clones; roughly 90% were seen once. Sequenced: PBMCs or T cells enriched from blood (not recorded which). The receptors come from a woman aged 25-40 years with acute COVID-19.

V usage is TRBV9 and J usage is TRBJ2-1; 12 bases align to TRBD2. Germline CDR1 reads SGDLS; CDR2 reads YYNGEE. This CDR3 region has 17 residues. The J segment lost 6 bases and the V segment lost 4 bases, leaving 11 bases of the junction unmatched. The CDR3 DNA follows: TGTGCCAGCAGCATCGGCGGGCTAGCGGGGGGGCCCAATGAGCAGTTCTTC. Translated, it gives CASSIGGLAGGPNEQFF.

This clone was counted once. The chain carries TRBV7-2 and TRBJ1-2; TRBD1 matches 7 bases. The CDR3 is 14 amino acids. CDR1 and CDR2 from the germline V gene are SGHTA and FQGNSA. V gave up 2 bases and J gave up 4 bases; unmatched junction bases: 4. This chain's CDR3 is CASSLSAGGYGYTF. The CDR3 DNA follows: TGTGCCAGCAGCTTAAGCGCAGGGGGCTATGGCTACACCTTC.

The chain couples TRBV28 to TRBJ1-2, with 7 positions matching TRBD1. The trim removed 3 bases at V and 7 bases at J, leaving 8 bases unmatched. The germline V gene encodes CDR1 MDHEN and CDR2 SYDVKM. The CDR3 has 14 residues. The CDR3 nucleotides read TGTGCCAGCAGTTTGGGCCAGGGGGTAGTTGGCTACACCTTC. The encoded protein is CASSLGQGVVGYTF.

This clone has just a few counts. The chain combines TRBV20-1 with TRBJ2-7; no clear D gene. The ends were cut back, 5 bases at V and 3 bases at J, with 8 bases in the middle. The length of the CDR3 is 11 residues. Germline assignment: CDR1 DFQATT and CDR2 SNEGSKA (reference sequence). The chain's CDR3 is CSALRGYEQYF. CDR3 sequence (DNA): TGCAGTGCTCTGCGAGGCTACGAGCAGTACTTC.

The V and J genes are TRBV5-1 and TRBJ2-7; 10 positions match TRBD1. CDR3 length: 17 residues. V gave up 3 bases and J gave up 3 bases; unmatched junction bases: 12. The germline gives CDR1 SGHRS, CDR2 YFSETQ. CDR3 residues: CASSSVAGTGVVYEQYF. Here the CDR3 DNA reads TGCGCCAGCAGCTCGGTAGCCGGGACAGGGGTAGTCTACGAGCAGTACTTC.

The CDR3 nucleotides read TGTGCCAGCAGCCCGACTAGCGGGGGGTCTTCAGATACGCAGTATTTT. It specifies CASSPTSGGSSDTQYF. This sequence joins TRBV11-2 and TRBJ2-3; TRBD2 matches 13 bases. J gave up 4 bases and V 5 bases, and 6 bases lay outside the gene matches. The CDR3 extends over 16 amino acids. In germline, CDR1 is SGHAT, CDR2 FQNNGV.

A word on this clone: This CDR3 is also generated by other DNA sequences in the sample. The chain carries TRBV12-3 or TRBV12-4 and TRBJ2-7; D is unresolved. CDR3 length: 12 amino acids. Trimming cost V 1 base and J 5 bases, with 6 bases left between them. CDR3 DNA sequence: TGTGCCAGCAGTTTAGGTCAGAACGAGCAGTACTTC. Amino acid sequence: CASSLGQNEQYF.

The V and J genes are TRBV12-5 and TRBJ2-2, with 7 bases identical to TRBD1. CDR3 length: 13 residues. CDR1 is LGHNT, CDR2 FRNRAP, per germline. Losses at the gene ends were 6 bases for V and 6 bases for J; bases not matched to a gene: 4. The CDR3 DNA reads TGTGCTAGTGGCCAGACAGGGTCCGGGGAGCTGTTTTTT. It yields the protein CASGQTGSGELFF.

This chain links TRBV6-5 with TRBJ2-7; 12 bases match TRBD1. The CDR3 length is 14 residues. Germline V gene sequence: CDR1 MNHEY, CDR2 SVGAGI. Trimming at V came to 7 bases and at J to 4 bases, leaving 5 bases not matched to a gene. The CDR3 spells CASKGTGGAYEQYF. The DNA for the CDR3 is TGTGCCAGCAAAGGGACAGGGGGCGCATACGAGCAGTACTTC.

The rearrangement joins TRBV11-2 to TRBJ1-6, with D maybe TRBD1 (6 bases). Germline V gene sequence: CDR1 SGHAT, CDR2 FQNNGV. Trimming left V 1 base short and J 6 bases short, with 16 bases between. The CDR3 length is 17 residues. As DNA, the CDR3 is TGTGCCAGCAGCTTAGTAACAGGGTGTAGTTGTAATTCACCCCTCCACTTT. Encoded protein: CASSLVTGCSCNSPLHF.

CDR3 region: CATYRENQPQHF. CDR3 DNA sequence: TGTGCCACGTACAGGGAGAATCAGCCCCAGCATTTT. The J gene is TRBJ1-5, the V gene TRBV24-1; D is perhaps TRBD1 (6 bases). CDR1 is KGHDR, CDR2 SFDVKD, per germline. This CDR3 is 12 amino acids long. Deletions cut 10 bases from V and 4 bases from J, with 10 bases between.

This clone came up a few times. Other DNA variants within this sample encode the same CDR3. V and J are TRBV5-1 and TRBJ1-1, with 10 bases lining up with TRBD1. CDR1 is SGHRS, CDR2 YFSETQ, per germline. The V and J ends lost 3 bases and 5 bases, in that order; junction bases with no gene match: 4. The CDR3 sequence is 14 residues long. The CDR3 region is CASSSDRGRTEAFF. CDR3 DNA: TGCGCCAGCAGCTCGGACAGGGGGAGAACTGAAGCTTTCTTT.

The rearrangement links TRBV7-9 to TRBJ1-2; D gene uncertain. The CDR3 consists of 12 residues. Trimming removed 3 bases from V and 3 bases from J, with 5 bases in between. Germline values: CDR1 SEHNR, CDR2 FQNEAQ (reference sequence). The CDR3 here is CASSFPDYGYTF. The CDR3 DNA follows: TGTGCCAGCAGCTTTCCGGACTATGGCTACACCTTC. Filled out from reference TRBV7-9 and TRBJ1-2, the complete variable domain reads DTGVSQNPRHKITKRGQNVTFRCDPISEHNRLYWYRQTLGQGPEFLTYFQNEAQLEKSRLLSDRFSAERPKGSFSTLEIQRTEQGDSAMYLCASSFPDYGYTFGSGTRLTVV.

This chain connects TRBV6-2 or TRBV6-3 to TRBJ2-6; 11 bases align to TRBD1. The V and J ends lost 3 bases and 6 bases, in that order; junction bases with no gene match: 13. Germline V gives CDR1 MNHEY, CDR2 SVGEGT. This CDR3 has 19 amino acids. CDR3 DNA sequence: TGTGCCAGCAGTTATCCCCACCGGGACAGGGGGAGTGAGGCCAACGTCCTGACTTTC. It yields the protein CASSYPHRDRGSEANVLTF.

The table lists this clone with a count of one. The chain carries TRBV12-3 or TRBV12-4 and TRBJ1-1, with D tentatively TRBD1 (6 bases). The V gene lost 3 bases and the J gene lost 3 bases, with 8 bases spanning the gap. This CDR3 comprises 13 residues. CDR3 sequence reads: CASSFWGHTEAFF. In nucleotides, the CDR3 is TGTGCCAGCAGTTTTTGGGGGCACACTGAAGCTTTCTTT.

The chain recombines TRBV4-1 with TRBJ1-2, with TRBD1 identical over 7 bases. Per germline, CDR1 MGHRA and CDR2 YSYEKL. Germline trimming cut 1 base from V and 6 bases from J; bases unmatched to any gene: 5. CDR3 size: 14 residues. CDR3 sequence (DNA): TGCGCCAGCAGCCAAGTGAGAGGGGGCGATGGCTACACCTTC. It encodes CASSQVRGGDGYTF.

V usage is TRBV7-2 and J usage is TRBJ1-1; D remains ambiguous. The germline V gene encodes CDR1 SGHTA and CDR2 FQGNSA. Trimming pared 7 bases from V and 0 bases from J, leaving 3 bases between. This CDR3 contains 11 residues. CDR3 in DNA: TGTGCCAGCACGTTGAACACTGAAGCTTTCTTT. It yields the protein CASTLNTEAFF.